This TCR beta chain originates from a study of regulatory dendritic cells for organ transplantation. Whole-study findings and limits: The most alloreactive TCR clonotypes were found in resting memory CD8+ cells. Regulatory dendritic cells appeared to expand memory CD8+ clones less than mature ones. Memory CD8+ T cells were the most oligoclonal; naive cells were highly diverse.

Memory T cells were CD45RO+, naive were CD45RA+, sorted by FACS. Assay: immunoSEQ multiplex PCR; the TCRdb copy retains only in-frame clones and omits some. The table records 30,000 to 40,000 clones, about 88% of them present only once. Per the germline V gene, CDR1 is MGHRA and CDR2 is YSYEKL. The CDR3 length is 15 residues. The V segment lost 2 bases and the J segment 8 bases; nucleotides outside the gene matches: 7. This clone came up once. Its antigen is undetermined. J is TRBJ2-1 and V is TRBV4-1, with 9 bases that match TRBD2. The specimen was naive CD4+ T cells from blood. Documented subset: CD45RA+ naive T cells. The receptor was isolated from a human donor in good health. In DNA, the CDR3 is TGCGCCAGCAGCCAATTCATAGCGGGAGAGTATGAGCAGTTCTTC. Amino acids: CASSQFIAGEYEQFF.